These 26 T cell receptor beta chains were all obtained from the same sample, sequenced in a study of identical twins. TCRdb reprocessed the 5' RACE reads with MiXCR, giving one entry per CDR3 protein. The profile shows under 900,000 distinct CDR3 sequences, over 9% of them singletons. These same records also appear under a second study, on yellow fever vaccine responses in identical twins.

What was sequenced was PBMCs. These receptors all stem from a woman between 18 and 29 years old in good health.

This clonotype has a count of ten or more. The chain carries TRBV12-3 or TRBV12-4 and TRBJ1-6, with D hard to call. This CDR3 comprises 13 residues. V was clipped by 3 bases and J by 7 bases, with 7 bases between them. CDR3 in DNA: TGTGCCAGCAGTTTTGAAGGGAATTCACCCCTCCACTTT. Its translation: CASSFEGNSPLHF.

The sample holds many counts of this clonotype. The rearrangement links TRBV4-1 to TRBJ1-3; 7 bases agree with TRBD1. In germline, CDR1 is MGHRA, CDR2 YSYEKL. The CDR3 has 15 residues. J lost 2 bases, V lost 5 bases, and 6 bases had no gene match. The CDR3: CASSKQGLPGNTIYF. The CDR3, as DNA: TGCGCCAGCAGCAAACAGGGGCTGCCTGGAAACACCATATATTTT.

The chain is built from TRBV5-1 and TRBJ2-1; D perhaps matches TRBD2 (6 bases). This CDR3 region has 17 residues. V lost 4 bases to trimming and J lost 0 bases, with 17 bases between them. CDR1 is SGHRS, CDR2 YFSETQ, per germline. Here the CDR3 reads CASSGGGGMSSYNEQFF. The CDR3 nucleotides read TGCGCCAGCAGCGGGGGTGGGGGGATGAGCTCCTACAATGAGCAGTTCTTC.

The chain has TRBV28 and TRBJ2-5, with D perhaps matching TRBD1 (6 bases). Germline loops: CDR1 MDHEN, CDR2 SYDVKM. There are 13 residues in the CDR3. The V gene lost 4 bases and the J gene lost 2 bases, with 8 bases spanning the gap. The CDR3 coding sequence is TGTGCCAGCAGTTACAGGGAGCAAGAGACCCAGTACTTC. Amino acids: CASSYREQETQYF.

This clonotype has a handful of counts. This chain connects TRBV15 to TRBJ2-2, with D possibly TRBD1 on 6 matching bases. Germline V gene data show CDR1 as LNHNV and CDR2 as YYDKDF (reference sequence). V was shortened by 3 bases and J by 1 base, with 12 bases between the two germline ends. The CDR3 has 16 amino acids. The CDR3: CATSSARGQNTGELFF. CDR3 DNA sequence: TGTGCCACCAGCAGTGCCCGGGGACAGAACACCGGGGAGCTGTTTTTT.

This clonotype has only a few counts. This chain joins TRBV29-1 and TRBJ2-7; 12 nucleotides line up with TRBD2. From germline, CDR1 is SQVTM and CDR2 ANQGSEA. The CDR3 spans 13 residues. With 5 bases clipped from V and 6 bases from J, the junction kept 5 bases outside the gene matches. The CDR3 protein is CSVRLAGAGEQYF. The CDR3 DNA follows: TGCAGCGTTCGACTAGCGGGAGCTGGCGAGCAGTACTTC.

The chain employs TRBV3-1 and TRBJ2-1; 10 positions match TRBD2. In germline, CDR1 is LGHDT, CDR2 YNNKEL (reference sequence). V was clipped by 1 base and J by 14 bases; unmatched bases: 11. The CDR3 runs to 15 residues. CDR3 DNA sequence: TGTGCCAGCAGCCAAGTAAGCGGGAGGGCCCTCCTGGAGTTCTTC. Its protein is CASSQVSGRALLEFF.

The chain has TRBV20-1 and TRBJ2-2; D is undetermined. The CDR3 has 12 residues. The V end was cut by 3 bases, the J end by 7 bases, with 9 bases between. The germline CDR1 and CDR2 sequences are DFQATT and SNEGSKA (reference sequence). CDR3 DNA sequence: TGCAGTGCTAGTGAGGTGGACGGGGAGCTGTTTTTT. This translates into CSASEVDGELFF.

Many counts were recorded for this clonotype. The rearrangement links TRBV6-5 to TRBJ1-1; possibly TRBD1 for D (5 bases). This CDR3 has 14 residues. V gave up 4 bases and J gave up 1 base, with 10 bases separating them. Germline-derived CDR1 and CDR2 are MNHEY and SVGAGI. CDR3 nucleotide sequence: TGTGCCAGCAGTTGGGACGGGGGGAACACTGAAGCTTTCTTT. Its protein is CASSWDGGNTEAFF.

This chain joins TRBV11-1 and TRBJ2-5, with D possibly TRBD1 on 5 matching bases. The CDR3 extends over 13 amino acids. With 4 bases removed from V and 13 bases from J, the gap between germline ends came to 19 bases. The V gene's germline CDR1 is SGHAT and CDR2 FQDESV (reference sequence). The CDR3 nucleotides are TGTGCCAGCAGCTCCAGTAAGGGGCGCTGGGCGTACTTC. Protein: CASSSSKGRWAYF. Full variable domain (rest looked up from reference TRBV11-1 and TRBJ2-5): EAEVAQSPRYKITEKSQAVAFWCDPISGHATLYWYRQILGQGPELLVQFQDESVVDDSQLPKDRFSAERLKGVDSTLKIQPAELGDSAMYLCASSSSKGRWAYFGPGTRLLVL.

This clonotype occurred many times. The chain employs TRBV20-1 and TRBJ2-1; the match to TRBD2 covers 8 bases. V trimming: 6 bases; J trimming: 0 bases; junction bases outside the gene matches: 10. CDR1 and CDR2 (germline): DFQATT, SNEGSKA (reference sequence). The CDR3 covers 16 residues. The chain's CDR3 is CSAPAASGHSYNEQFF. The CDR3 DNA follows: TGCAGTGCCCCGGCCGCTAGCGGGCACTCCTACAATGAGCAGTTCTTC.

This clonotype was found a few times. The rearrangement uses TRBV2 and TRBJ1-1, with D unresolved. CDR3 length: 10 amino acids. Trimming removed 7 bases at V and 4 bases at J, with 4 bases between. Per the germline V gene, CDR1 is SNHLY and CDR2 is FYNNEI. Here the CDR3 DNA reads TGTGCCAGCATGTCCACTGAAGCTTTCTTT. Translating gives CASMSTEAFF.

In its sample, this clonotype was seen a few times. The gene calls are TRBV2 and TRBJ2-6; unclear D gene. V was clipped by 3 bases and J by 0 bases, with 6 bases between them. Per germline, CDR1 SNHLY and CDR2 FYNNEI. The CDR3 loop spans 15 amino acids. DNA of the CDR3: TGTGCCAGCAGTGACACAGCCTCTGGGGCCAACGTCCTGACTTTC. Protein: CASSDTASGANVLTF.

Only a few counts were recorded for this clonotype. The chain's CDR3 is CASSPSGTGNQPQHF. The CDR3 DNA reads as TGCGCCAGCAGCCCGTCCGGGACGGGCAATCAGCCCCAGCATTTT. The rearrangement links TRBV5-1 to TRBJ1-5; perhaps TRBD1 as D (5 bases). The CDR3 totals 15 residues. The germline CDR1 and CDR2 sequences are SGHRS and YFSETQ. V lost 4 bases and J lost 2, with 13 bases in between.

This clonotype was seen ten or more times. The chain couples TRBV28 to TRBJ2-7, with 7 nucleotides matching TRBD2. This CDR3 comprises 14 residues. CDR1 and CDR2 (germline): MDHEN, SYDVKM. The V gene end was trimmed by 7 bases and the J gene end by 6 bases; junction bases not matched to a gene: 12. CDR3 nucleotide sequence: TGTGCCAGCACCACCGGGACTACCCCGAGCGAGCAGTACTTC. Translation: CASTTGTTPSEQYF.

This clonotype was detected a few times. The rearrangement links TRBV5-1 to TRBJ2-2; D possibly matches TRBD1 or TRBD2 (5 bases each). Germline CDR1 SGHRS, CDR2 YFSETQ. The V gene lost 4 bases and the J gene lost 4 bases, with 17 bases spanning the gap. The CDR3 totals 16 residues. This CDR3 is CASSPAGGTVTGELFF. The DNA for the CDR3 is TGCGCCAGCAGCCCGGCGGGTGGGACGGTCACCGGGGAGCTGTTTTTT. Drawing the rest from reference TRBV5-1 and TRBJ2-2, the complete variable domain is KAGVTQTPRYLIKTRGQQVTLSCSPISGHRSVSWYQQTPGQGLQFLFEYFSETQRNKGNFPGRFSGRQFSNSRSEMNVSTLELGDSALYLCASSPAGGTVTGELFFGEGSRLTVL.

This clonotype was recorded many times. The gene calls are TRBV20-1 and TRBJ2-6, with D possibly being TRBD2 (5 bases). The CDR3 consists of 15 residues. Trimming stripped 2 bases from V and 4 bases from J, with 12 bases between. The V gene's germline CDR1 is DFQATT and CDR2 SNEGSKA (reference sequence). The CDR3 loop reads CSARRTAVGANVLTF. CDR3 DNA sequence: TGCAGTGCTAGAAGGACTGCGGTAGGGGCCAACGTCCTGACTTTC.

The chain joins TRBV11-3 to TRBJ2-7; weak D call: TRBD1 (5 bases). CDR3 length: 12 residues. Per the germline V gene, CDR1 is SGHNT and CDR2 is YENEEA. V gave up 5 bases and J gave up 6 bases, with 11 bases separating them. The CDR3 DNA is TGTGCCAGCAGCACGCTTCAGGGCGAGCAGTACTTC. Translating it yields CASSTLQGEQYF.

This clonotype has a handful of counts. The V call is TRBV5-1, the J call TRBJ2-1; tentatively, D is TRBD2 (5 bases). The CDR3 spans 14 residues. The V end was cut by 4 bases, the J end by 8 bases, with 16 bases between. Germline V gene data show CDR1 as SGHRS and CDR2 as YFSETQ. CDR3 amino acids: CASSPGSSFDEQFF. CDR3 nucleotide sequence: TGCGCCAGCAGCCCGGGATCCTCATTCGATGAGCAGTTCTTC.

The chain links TRBV20-1 to TRBJ2-1, with D maybe TRBD1 (6 bases). This CDR3 has 15 amino acids. CDR1 and CDR2 (germline): DFQATT, SNEGSKA (reference sequence). Trimming removed 3 bases at V and 2 bases at J, with 14 bases between. The CDR3 here is CSASGGDTPYNEQFF. DNA of the CDR3: TGCAGTGCTAGCGGTGGGGACACACCCTACAATGAGCAGTTCTTC.

V and J are TRBV12-3 or TRBV12-4 and TRBJ1-2, with a possible D match to TRBD1 (6 bases). This CDR3 comprises 16 residues. V lost 10 bases, J lost 3 bases, and 24 bases lay in between. The CDR3 DNA sequence: TGTGCCACCATTTTAATTGGACAGCCCCTTTACTATGGCTACACCTTC. Translated: CATILIGQPLYYGYTF.

This clonotype was counted ten times or more. The chain has TRBV2 and TRBJ2-2; D gene unclear. Looked up from germline, CDR1 is SNHLY and CDR2 is FYNNEI. The V gene lost 4 bases and the J gene lost 2 bases, with 11 bases spanning the gap. CDR3 size: 15 residues. The CDR3 DNA follows: TGTGCCAGCAGTGTTTCCAGCGTTAACACCGGGGAGCTGTTTTTT. Translation gives CASSVSSVNTGELFF.

The J gene is TRBJ2-2, the V gene TRBV20-1; no definite D call. There are 13 residues in the CDR3. With 1 base removed from V and 4 bases from J, the gap between germline ends came to 7 bases. Germline V CDR1 and CDR2: DFQATT, SNEGSKA (reference sequence). CDR3 amino acids: CSARAWFTGELFF. DNA for the CDR3: TGCAGTGCTAGAGCTTGGTTCACCGGGGAGCTGTTTTTT.

V and J are TRBV20-1 and TRBJ2-5, with D tentatively TRBD1 or TRBD2 (5 bases each). Per the germline V gene, CDR1 is DFQATT and CDR2 is SNEGSKA (reference sequence). CDR3 size: 15 residues. V dropped 6 bases and J dropped 5 bases, with 22 bases sitting between them. CDR3 DNA: TGCAGTGCCGGAACGGGGCGGTCAGTTCTGGAGACCCAGTACTTC. Its protein product is CSAGTGRSVLETQYF.

This clonotype was observed a few times. The chain combines TRBV5-1 with TRBJ2-3, with D possibly matching TRBD1 (5 bases). Trimming stripped 4 bases from V and 3 bases from J, with 12 bases between. The CDR3 runs to 14 residues. Germline V gene sequence: CDR1 SGHRS, CDR2 YFSETQ. CDR3 residues: CASSEGDSTDTQYF. Here the CDR3 DNA reads TGCGCCAGCAGCGAAGGGGATTCGACAGATACGCAGTATTTT.

This chain links TRBV4-1 with TRBJ1-5, with a possible D match to TRBD1 (6 bases). V lost 3 bases and J lost 5, with 14 bases in between. From germline, CDR1 is MGHRA and CDR2 YSYEKL. This CDR3 comprises 15 residues. As DNA, the CDR3 is TGCGCCAGCAGCCAGGACTACAGGGAGCATCAGCCCCAGCATTTT. It yields the protein CASSQDYREHQPQHF.